The clone carrying this T cell receptor (beta chain) occurred a few times. Its antigen remains unknown. This entry comes from a study of chemoradiotherapy in HPV16-positive cancers. Study-level background: Candidate HPV-specific T-cell clones and common TCR motifs came from functional assays in a couple of HPV16-positive patients.

Assay: immunoSEQ multiplex PCR; the TCRdb copy retains only in-frame clones and omits some. The table shows 20,000 to 25,000 clones, with roughly 94% occurring only once. Findings and caveats of the study: For HPV16-positive patients, expanding HPV-responsive T cells associated with longer recurrence-free survival. Functional assays defining HPV-specific T cells used only a couple of HPV16-positive patients. Candidate HPV-specific clones and E7-related TCR motifs grew in tumor during treatment.

The germline V gene encodes CDR1 SGHRS and CDR2 YFSETQ. CDR3 length: 13 amino acids. With 2 bases clipped from V and 7 bases from J, the junction kept 1 base outside the gene matches. V and J are TRBV5-1 and TRBJ2-1; 9 nucleotides align to TRBD1. The clonotype comes from a human donor with HPV-associated anogenital cancer. This specimen was taken from a patient who underwent chemoradiotherapy. The CDR3 protein is CASSFGQGNEQFF. The CDR3 coding sequence is TGCGCCAGCAGCTTCGGACAGGGGAATGAGCAGTTCTTC.